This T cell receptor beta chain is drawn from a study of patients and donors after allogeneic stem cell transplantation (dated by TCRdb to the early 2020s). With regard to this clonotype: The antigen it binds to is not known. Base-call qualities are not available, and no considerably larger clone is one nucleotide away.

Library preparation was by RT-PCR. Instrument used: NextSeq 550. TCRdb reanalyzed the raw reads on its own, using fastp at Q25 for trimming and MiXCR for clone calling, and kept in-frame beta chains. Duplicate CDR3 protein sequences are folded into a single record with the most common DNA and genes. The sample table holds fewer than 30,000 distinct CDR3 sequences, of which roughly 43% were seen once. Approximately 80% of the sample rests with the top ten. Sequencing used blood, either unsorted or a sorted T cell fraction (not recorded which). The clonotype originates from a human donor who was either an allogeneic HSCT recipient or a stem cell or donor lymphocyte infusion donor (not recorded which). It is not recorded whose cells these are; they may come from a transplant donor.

In nucleotides, the sequence is TGTGCCAGCATGGGGACAGACACCTCCTACGAGCAGTACTTC. This is translated as CASMGTDTSYEQYF. The sequence joins TRBV6-5 to TRBJ2-7, with 7 middle bases fitting TRBD1. Based on the germline V gene, the CDR1 and CDR2 sequences are MNHEY and SVGAGI. Its CDR3 holds 14 amino acids, cysteine through phenylalanine. Only the CDR3 part of the read is kept: 42 bases, read in frame from the first base. Trimmed from V: 7 bases; trimmed from J: 0 bases; junction bases lacking a gene match: 6.